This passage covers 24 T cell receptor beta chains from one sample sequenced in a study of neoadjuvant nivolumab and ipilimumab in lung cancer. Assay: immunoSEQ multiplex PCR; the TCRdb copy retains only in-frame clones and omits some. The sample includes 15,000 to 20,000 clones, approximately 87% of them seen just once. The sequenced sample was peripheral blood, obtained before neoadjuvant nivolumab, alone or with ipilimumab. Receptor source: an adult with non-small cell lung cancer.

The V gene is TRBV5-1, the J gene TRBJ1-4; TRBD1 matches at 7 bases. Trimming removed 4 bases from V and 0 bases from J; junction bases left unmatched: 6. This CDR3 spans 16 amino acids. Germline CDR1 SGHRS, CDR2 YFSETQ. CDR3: CASSITGAATNEKLFF. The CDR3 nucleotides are TGCGCCAGCAGCATCACAGGGGCGGCAACTAATGAAAAACTGTTTTTT.

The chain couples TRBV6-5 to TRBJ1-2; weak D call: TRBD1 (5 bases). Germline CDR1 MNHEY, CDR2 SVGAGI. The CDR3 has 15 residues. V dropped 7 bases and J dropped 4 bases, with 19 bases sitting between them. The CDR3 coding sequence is TGTGCCAGCAATACCGGGGCAAACGATTTCTATGGCTACACCTTC. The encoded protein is CASNTGANDFYGYTF.

The CDR3 coding sequence is TGTGCCAGTAGCGGGTCGTACTCCACAGATACGCAGTATTTT. As protein: CASSGSYSTDTQYF. V gene TRBV2 combines with J gene TRBJ2-3; 7 bases line up with TRBD2. CDR3 length: 14 residues. The junction had 8 bases not matched to a gene; V was cut back by 9 bases and J by 2 bases. The germline CDR1 and CDR2 sequences are SNHLY and FYNNEI.

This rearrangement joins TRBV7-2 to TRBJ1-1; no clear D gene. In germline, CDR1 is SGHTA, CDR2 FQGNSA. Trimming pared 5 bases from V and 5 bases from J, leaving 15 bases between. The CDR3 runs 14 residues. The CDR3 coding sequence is TGTGCCAGCAGCCAAGGGCGGGGAAGGACTGAAGCTTTCTTT. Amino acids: CASSQGRGRTEAFF.

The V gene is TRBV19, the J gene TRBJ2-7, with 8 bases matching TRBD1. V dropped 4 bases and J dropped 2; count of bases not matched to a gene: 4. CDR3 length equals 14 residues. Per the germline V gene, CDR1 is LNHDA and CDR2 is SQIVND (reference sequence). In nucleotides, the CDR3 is TGTGCCAGTAGTACCGGGACAGGACCCTACGAGCAGTACTTC. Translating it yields CASSTGTGPYEQYF.

In DNA form, the CDR3 reads TGTGCCAGCTCAACGGGGTCGGGGACCCAGTACTTC. Its protein product is CASSTGSGTQYF. The chain combines TRBV18 with TRBJ2-5, with D possibly being TRBD2 (5 bases). CDR1 KGHSH and CDR2 LQKENI come from the germline V gene. The CDR3 consists of 12 residues. V was shortened by 5 bases and J by 7 bases, with 11 bases between the two germline ends.

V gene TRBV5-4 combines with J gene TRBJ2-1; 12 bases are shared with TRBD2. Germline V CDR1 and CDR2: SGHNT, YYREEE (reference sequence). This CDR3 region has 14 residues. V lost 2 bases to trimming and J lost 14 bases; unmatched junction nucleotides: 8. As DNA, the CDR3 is TGTGCCAGCAGCTTAGCTAGCGGGAGGGCCGGGGAGTTCTTC. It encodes CASSLASGRAGEFF.

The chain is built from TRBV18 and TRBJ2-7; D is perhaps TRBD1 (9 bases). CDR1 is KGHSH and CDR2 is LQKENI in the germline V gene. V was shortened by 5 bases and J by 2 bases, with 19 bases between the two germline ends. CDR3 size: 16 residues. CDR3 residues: CASSSGGTGPTYEQYF. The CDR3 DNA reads TGTGCCAGCTCATCGGGGGGGACAGGGCCCACCTACGAGCAGTACTTC. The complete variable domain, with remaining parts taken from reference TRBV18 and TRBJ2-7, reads NAGVMQNPRHLVRRRGQEARLRCSPMKGHSHVYWYRQLPEEGLKFMVYLQKENIIDESGMPKERFSAEFPKEGPSILRIQQVVRGDSAAYFCASSSGGTGPTYEQYFGPGTRLTVT.

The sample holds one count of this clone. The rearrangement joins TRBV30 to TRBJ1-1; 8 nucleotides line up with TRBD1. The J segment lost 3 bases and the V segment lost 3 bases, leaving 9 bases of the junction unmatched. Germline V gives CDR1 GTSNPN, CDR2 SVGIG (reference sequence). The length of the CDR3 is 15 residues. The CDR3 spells CAWSPTGAGYTEAFF. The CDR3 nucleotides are TGTGCCTGGAGCCCGACAGGGGCTGGGTACACTGAAGCTTTCTTT.

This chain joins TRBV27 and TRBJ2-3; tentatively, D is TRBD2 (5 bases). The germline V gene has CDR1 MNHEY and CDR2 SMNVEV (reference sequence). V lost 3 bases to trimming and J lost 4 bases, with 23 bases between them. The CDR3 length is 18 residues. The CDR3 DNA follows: TGTGCCAGCAGTTTCGGAACTAGAGACTCTATAACACCAGATACGCAGTATTTT. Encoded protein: CASSFGTRDSITPDTQYF.

The CDR3 region is CATSRSGTSAYNEQFF. CDR3 in DNA: TGTGCCACCAGCAGGTCCGGGACTAGCGCCTACAATGAGCAGTTCTTC. The V gene is TRBV15, the J gene TRBJ2-1; TRBD2 agrees at 10 bases. There are 16 residues in the CDR3. The trim removed 3 bases at V and 2 bases at J, leaving 4 bases unmatched. Germline V gives CDR1 LNHNV, CDR2 YYDKDF (reference sequence).

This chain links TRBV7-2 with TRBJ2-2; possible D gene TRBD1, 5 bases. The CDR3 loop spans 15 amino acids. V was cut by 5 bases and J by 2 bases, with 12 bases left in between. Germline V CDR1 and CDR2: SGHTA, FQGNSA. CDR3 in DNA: TGTGCCAGCAGCCAAAATAGGGGAAACACCGGGGAGCTGTTTTTT. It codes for CASSQNRGNTGELFF.

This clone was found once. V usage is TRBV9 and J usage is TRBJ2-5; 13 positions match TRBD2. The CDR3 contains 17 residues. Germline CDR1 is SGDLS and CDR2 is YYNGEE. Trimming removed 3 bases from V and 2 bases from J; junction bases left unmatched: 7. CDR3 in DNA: TGTGCCAGCAGCGCGAGGCCGGGACTAGCGGGACAAGAGACCCAGTACTTC. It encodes CASSARPGLAGQETQYF.

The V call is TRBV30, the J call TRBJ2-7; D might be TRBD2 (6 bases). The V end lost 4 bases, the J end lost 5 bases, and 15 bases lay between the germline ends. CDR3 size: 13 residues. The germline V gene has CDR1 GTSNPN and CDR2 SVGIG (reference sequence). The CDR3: CAWTKSEGHEQYF. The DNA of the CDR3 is TGTGCCTGGACCAAATCGGAGGGACACGAGCAGTACTTC.

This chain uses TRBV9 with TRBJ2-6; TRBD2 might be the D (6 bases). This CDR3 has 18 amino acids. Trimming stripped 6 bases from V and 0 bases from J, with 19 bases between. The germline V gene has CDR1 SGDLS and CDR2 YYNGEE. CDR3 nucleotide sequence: TGTGCCAGCAAACCCCCGGGGGAACAGCGCTCTGGGGCCAACGTCCTGACTTTC. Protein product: CASKPPGEQRSGANVLTF.

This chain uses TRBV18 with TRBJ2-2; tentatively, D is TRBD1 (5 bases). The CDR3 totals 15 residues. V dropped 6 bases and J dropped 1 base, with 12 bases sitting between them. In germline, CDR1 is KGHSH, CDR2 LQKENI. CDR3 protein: CASSPGSRNTGELFF. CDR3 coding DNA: TGTGCCAGCTCCCCAGGGTCCAGGAACACCGGGGAGCTGTTTTTT. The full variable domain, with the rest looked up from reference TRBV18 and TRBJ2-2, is NAGVMQNPRHLVRRRGQEARLRCSPMKGHSHVYWYRQLPEEGLKFMVYLQKENIIDESGMPKERFSAEFPKEGPSILRIQQVVRGDSAAYFCASSPGSRNTGELFFGEGSRLTVL.

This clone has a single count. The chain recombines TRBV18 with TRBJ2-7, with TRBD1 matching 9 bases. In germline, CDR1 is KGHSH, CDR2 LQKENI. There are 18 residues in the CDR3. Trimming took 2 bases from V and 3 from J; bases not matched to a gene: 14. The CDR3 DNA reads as TGTGCCAGCTCACCATCAAAAAAAACAGGGGGCTCTGTCTACGAGCAGTACTTC. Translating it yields CASSPSKKTGGSVYEQYF.

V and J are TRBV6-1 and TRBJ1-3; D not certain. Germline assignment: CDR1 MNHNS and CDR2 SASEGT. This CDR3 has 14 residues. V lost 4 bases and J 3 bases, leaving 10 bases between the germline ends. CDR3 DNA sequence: TGTGCCAGCAGTGTACTGGCGGGTGGAAACACCATATATTTT. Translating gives CASSVLAGGNTIYF.

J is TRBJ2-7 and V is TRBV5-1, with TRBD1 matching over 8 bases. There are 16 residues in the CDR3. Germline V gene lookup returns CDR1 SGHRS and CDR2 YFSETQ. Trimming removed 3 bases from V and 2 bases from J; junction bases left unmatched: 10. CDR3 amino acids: CASSSLWQGATYEQYF. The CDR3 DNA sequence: TGCGCCAGCAGCTCATTGTGGCAGGGGGCAACCTACGAGCAGTACTTC.

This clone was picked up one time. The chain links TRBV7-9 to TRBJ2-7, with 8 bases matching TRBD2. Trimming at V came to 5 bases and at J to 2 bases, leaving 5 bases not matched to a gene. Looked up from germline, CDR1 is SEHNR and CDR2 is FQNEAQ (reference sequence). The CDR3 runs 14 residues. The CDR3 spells CASSPTGGAYEQYF. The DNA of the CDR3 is TGTGCCAGCAGCCCCACCGGGGGGGCCTACGAGCAGTACTTC. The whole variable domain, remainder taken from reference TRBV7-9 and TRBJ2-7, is DTGVSQNPRHKITKRGQNVTFRCDPISEHNRLYWYRQTLGQGPEFLTYFQNEAQLEKSRLLSDRFSAERPKGSFSTLEIQRTEQGDSAMYLCASSPTGGAYEQYFGPGTRLTVT.

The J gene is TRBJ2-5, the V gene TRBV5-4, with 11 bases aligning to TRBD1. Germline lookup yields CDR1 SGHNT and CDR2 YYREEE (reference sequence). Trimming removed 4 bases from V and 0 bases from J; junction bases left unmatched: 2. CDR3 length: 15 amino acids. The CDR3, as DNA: TGTGCCAGCAGCCGGACAGGGGGCTACCAAGAGACCCAGTACTTC. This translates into CASSRTGGYQETQYF.

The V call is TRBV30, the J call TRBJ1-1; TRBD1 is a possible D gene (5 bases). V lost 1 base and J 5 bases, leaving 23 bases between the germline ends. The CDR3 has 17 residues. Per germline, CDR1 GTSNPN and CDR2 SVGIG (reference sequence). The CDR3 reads CAWSDSGRRGQGTEAFF. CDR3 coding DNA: TGTGCCTGGAGTGATTCAGGTAGGAGGGGCCAAGGAACTGAAGCTTTCTTT.

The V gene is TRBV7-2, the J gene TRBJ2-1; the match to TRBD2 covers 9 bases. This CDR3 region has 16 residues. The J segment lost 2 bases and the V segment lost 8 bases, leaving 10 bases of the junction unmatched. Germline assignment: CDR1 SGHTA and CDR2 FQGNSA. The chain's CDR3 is CASHKAAGGTYNEQFF. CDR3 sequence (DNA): TGTGCCAGCCATAAAGCGGCGGGAGGGACCTACAATGAGCAGTTCTTC. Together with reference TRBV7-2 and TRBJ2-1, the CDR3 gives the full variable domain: GAGVSQSPSNKVTEKGKDVELRCDPISGHTALYWYRQSLGQGLEFLIYFQGNSAPDKSGLPSDRFSAERTGGSVSTLTIQRTQQEDSAVYLCASHKAAGGTYNEQFFGPGTRLTVL.

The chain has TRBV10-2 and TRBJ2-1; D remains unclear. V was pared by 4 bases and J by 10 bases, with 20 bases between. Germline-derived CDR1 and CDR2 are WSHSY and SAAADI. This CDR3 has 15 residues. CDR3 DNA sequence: TGCGCCAGCAGTGCCCCGGCCACTCCCCCACGGGAGCAGTTCTTC. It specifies CASSAPATPPREQFF.